This TCR beta chain was sequenced for a study of T cells in Graves' hyperthyroidism and ophthalmopathy. Whole-study results and caveats: Model predictions of ophthalmopathy came a median around 6.5 months before onset.

Germline assignment: CDR1 MNHEY and CDR2 SMNVEV (reference sequence). This CDR3 has 13 residues. V lost 0 bases, J lost 9 bases, and 9 bases lay in between. Uncontrolled infection, other autoimmune disease, pregnancy or lactation barred patients from enrollment. This clonotype was observed a handful of times. Its specificity is not known. Authors of the study amplified TCR beta CDR3 regions from RNA transcripts. The primer set for the first-round RT-PCR of the TCR CDR3 was HTBI. Each CDR3 protein is one row after TCRdb ran MiXCR on the multiplex PCR reads. This table holds hundreds of thousands of distinct CDR3 sequences, more than 15% found once.

The rearrangement links TRBV27 to TRBJ2-1; tentatively, D is TRBD1 (5 bases). The specimen was blood. The sequence came from a woman aged 35 to 49 with Graves' ophthalmopathy. CDR3 amino acids: CASSLSGRVEQFF. For the CDR3, the DNA is TGTGCCAGCAGTTTATCGGGCAGGGTTGAGCAGTTCTTC.